The 13 T cell receptor beta chains below were found in one sample sequenced in a study of cytomegalovirus exposure and HLA in healthy donors (TCRdb year 2017). The protocol used for the library was the immunoSEQ multiplex PCR assay. For the multiplex PCR, a mixture combining 60 forward primers for TCR Vbeta segments and 13 reverse primers for TCR Jbeta segments was used. Not all clones reach the TCRdb copy of this immuneACCESS table, which keeps in-frame sequences only. Checked studies attribute under half of the gap to unresolved V genes and leave the rest unexplained. For this sample the table gives some 190,000 clones, of which around 73% were detected only once. The ten largest clones add up to roughly 2.1% of the sample. The specimen was PBMCs. All receptors derive from a woman in her twenties or thirties in good health and CMV-seropositive.

V usage is TRBV30 and J usage is TRBJ2-1; 13 bases are shared with TRBD2. The CDR3 runs 15 residues. J was trimmed by 7 bases and V by 0 bases; bases with no gene match: 3. CDR1 GTSNPN and CDR2 SVGIG come from the germline V gene (reference sequence). CDR3 residues: CAWSVLAGGRNEQFF. CDR3 nucleotides: TGTGCCTGGAGTGTACTAGCGGGAGGGCGTAATGAGCAGTTCTTC.

V is TRBV25-1 and J is TRBJ1-6; a possible D gene is TRBD1 (5 bases). This CDR3 is built from 13 residues. From germline, CDR1 is MGHDK and CDR2 SYGVNS. Deletions cut 6 bases from V and 5 bases from J, with 8 bases between. CDR3 nucleotide sequence: TGTGCCAGCAGGATAGGGGATAATTCACCCCTCCACTTT. Amino acids: CASRIGDNSPLHF.

This chain joins TRBV2 and TRBJ2-5; 16 positions agree with TRBD2. The V gene end was trimmed by 6 bases and the J gene end by 7 bases; junction bases not matched to a gene: 5. Germline V gene data show CDR1 as SNHLY and CDR2 as FYNNEI. The CDR3 extends over 15 amino acids. The CDR3 here is CASRGLAGGLRTQYF. The CDR3 coding sequence is TGTGCCAGCAGGGGACTAGCGGGGGGGCTTCGGACCCAGTACTTC.

J is TRBJ1-1 and V is TRBV28; tentatively, D is TRBD1 (5 bases). Per germline, CDR1 MDHEN and CDR2 SYDVKM. The V gene lost 8 bases and the J gene lost 5 bases, with 21 bases spanning the gap. The CDR3 contains 15 residues. The CDR3 protein is CASRSKDGGGTEAFF. In DNA, the CDR3 is TGTGCCAGCCGCTCCAAGGACGGCGGGGGGACTGAAGCTTTCTTT. Using reference TRBV28 and TRBJ1-1 for the parts outside the CDR3, the full variable domain is DVKVTQSSRYLVKRTGEKVFLECVQDMDHENMFWYRQDPGLGLRLIYFSYDVKMKEKGDIPEGYSVSREKKERFSLILESASTNQTSMYLCASRSKDGGGTEAFFGQGTRLTVV.

Regarding this clone: Other DNA sequences within the sample encode an identical CDR3. The chain has TRBV4-3 and TRBJ2-1; tentative D call: TRBD2 (6 bases). From germline, CDR1 is LGHNA and CDR2 YSLEER. V lost 0 bases, J lost 0 bases, and 6 bases lay in between. The CDR3 totals 15 residues. As DNA, the CDR3 is TGCGCCAGCAGCCAAGAGGGAGGCTCCTACAATGAGCAGTTCTTC. Translated, it gives CASSQEGGSYNEQFF.

The chain is built from TRBV7-2 and TRBJ1-2; D not certain. Germline V gene lookup returns CDR1 SGHTA and CDR2 FQGNSA. Trimming left V 5 bases short and J 4 bases short, with 20 bases between. CDR3 length: 16 amino acids. For the CDR3, the DNA is TGTGCCAGCAGCCCTCGGGCGTTGGCGGGTGGCTATGGCTACACCTTC. This encodes CASSPRALAGGYGYTF.

The J gene is TRBJ2-1, the V gene TRBV6-4; 12 bases agree with TRBD2. Germline-derived CDR1 and CDR2 are MRHNA and SNTAGT. The CDR3 extends over 15 amino acids. The J segment lost 9 bases and the V segment lost 0 bases, leaving 3 bases of the junction unmatched. CDR3 residues: CASSDSTSGSPEQFF. In DNA form, the CDR3 reads TGTGCCAGCAGTGACTCGACTAGCGGGAGCCCTGAGCAGTTCTTC.

This clone came up a few times. V and J are TRBV18 and TRBJ1-6; D unclear. Germline lookup yields CDR1 KGHSH and CDR2 LQKENI. V dropped 1 base and J dropped 6 bases, with 10 bases sitting between them. The CDR3 is made up of 15 amino acids. The CDR3 region is CASSPQSLSNSPLHF. CDR3 DNA sequence: TGTGCCAGCTCACCACAGTCTCTGAGTAATTCACCCCTCCACTTT. Full variable domain (remainder filled in from reference TRBV18 and TRBJ1-6): NAGVMQNPRHLVRRRGQEARLRCSPMKGHSHVYWYRQLPEEGLKFMVYLQKENIIDESGMPKERFSAEFPKEGPSILRIQQVVRGDSAAYFCASSPQSLSNSPLHFGNGTRLTVT.

V and J are TRBV11-2 and TRBJ2-5; D is unclear. The CDR3 spans 14 residues. Germline V gene data show CDR1 as SGHAT and CDR2 as FQNNGV. Trimming cost V 1 base and J 5 bases, with 11 bases left between them. CDR3 residues: CASSLVPGYETQYF. The CDR3 bases are TGTGCCAGCAGCTTAGTTCCGGGTTACGAGACCCAGTACTTC. The full variable domain, in which reference TRBV11-2 and TRBJ2-5 provide the parts outside the CDR3, is EAGVAQSPRYKIIEKRQSVAFWCNPISGHATLYWYQQILGQGPKLLIQFQNNGVVDDSQLPKDRFSAERLKGVDSTLKIQPAKLEDSAVYLCASSLVPGYETQYFGPGTRLLVL.

The chain carries TRBV4-1 and TRBJ2-2, with 12 bases matching TRBD2. Germline trimming cut 4 bases from V and 5 bases from J; bases unmatched to any gene: 14. Germline loops: CDR1 MGHRA, CDR2 YSYEKL. CDR3 length equals 19 residues. CDR3 in DNA: TGCGCCAGCAGCCCCGCCCCCGGGACTAGCGGGTTTAGGACCGGGGAGCTGTTTTTT. It is translated as CASSPAPGTSGFRTGELFF.

The sample holds one count of this clone. The genes are TRBV30 and TRBJ2-6; no clear D. There are 18 residues in the CDR3. V dropped 2 bases and J dropped 2 bases, with 19 bases sitting between them. Germline CDR1 is GTSNPN and CDR2 is SVGIG (reference sequence). The CDR3 spells CAWSLGESRGAGANVLTF. CDR3 in DNA: TGTGCCTGGAGTCTTGGAGAAAGCCGAGGAGCTGGGGCCAACGTCCTGACTTTC.

V usage is TRBV4-3 and J usage is TRBJ1-5; TRBD1 matches 9 bases. V gave up 0 bases and J gave up 4 bases; unmatched junction bases: 1. Per germline, CDR1 LGHNA and CDR2 YSLEER. This CDR3 is 15 amino acids long. The CDR3 sequence: CASSQEDRGNQPQHF. The CDR3 coding sequence is TGCGCCAGCAGCCAAGAGGACAGGGGAAATCAGCCCCAGCATTTT.

The CDR3 sequence: CASSLTGAGNTIYF. CDR3 bases: TGTGCCAGCAGCCTGACAGGGGCTGGAAACACCATATATTTT. This chain joins TRBV6-1 and TRBJ1-3; the match to TRBD1 covers 8 bases. Trimming at V came to 6 bases and at J to 2 bases, leaving 3 bases not matched to a gene. CDR3 length: 14 amino acids. Germline V lookup: CDR1 MNHNS, CDR2 SASEGT.